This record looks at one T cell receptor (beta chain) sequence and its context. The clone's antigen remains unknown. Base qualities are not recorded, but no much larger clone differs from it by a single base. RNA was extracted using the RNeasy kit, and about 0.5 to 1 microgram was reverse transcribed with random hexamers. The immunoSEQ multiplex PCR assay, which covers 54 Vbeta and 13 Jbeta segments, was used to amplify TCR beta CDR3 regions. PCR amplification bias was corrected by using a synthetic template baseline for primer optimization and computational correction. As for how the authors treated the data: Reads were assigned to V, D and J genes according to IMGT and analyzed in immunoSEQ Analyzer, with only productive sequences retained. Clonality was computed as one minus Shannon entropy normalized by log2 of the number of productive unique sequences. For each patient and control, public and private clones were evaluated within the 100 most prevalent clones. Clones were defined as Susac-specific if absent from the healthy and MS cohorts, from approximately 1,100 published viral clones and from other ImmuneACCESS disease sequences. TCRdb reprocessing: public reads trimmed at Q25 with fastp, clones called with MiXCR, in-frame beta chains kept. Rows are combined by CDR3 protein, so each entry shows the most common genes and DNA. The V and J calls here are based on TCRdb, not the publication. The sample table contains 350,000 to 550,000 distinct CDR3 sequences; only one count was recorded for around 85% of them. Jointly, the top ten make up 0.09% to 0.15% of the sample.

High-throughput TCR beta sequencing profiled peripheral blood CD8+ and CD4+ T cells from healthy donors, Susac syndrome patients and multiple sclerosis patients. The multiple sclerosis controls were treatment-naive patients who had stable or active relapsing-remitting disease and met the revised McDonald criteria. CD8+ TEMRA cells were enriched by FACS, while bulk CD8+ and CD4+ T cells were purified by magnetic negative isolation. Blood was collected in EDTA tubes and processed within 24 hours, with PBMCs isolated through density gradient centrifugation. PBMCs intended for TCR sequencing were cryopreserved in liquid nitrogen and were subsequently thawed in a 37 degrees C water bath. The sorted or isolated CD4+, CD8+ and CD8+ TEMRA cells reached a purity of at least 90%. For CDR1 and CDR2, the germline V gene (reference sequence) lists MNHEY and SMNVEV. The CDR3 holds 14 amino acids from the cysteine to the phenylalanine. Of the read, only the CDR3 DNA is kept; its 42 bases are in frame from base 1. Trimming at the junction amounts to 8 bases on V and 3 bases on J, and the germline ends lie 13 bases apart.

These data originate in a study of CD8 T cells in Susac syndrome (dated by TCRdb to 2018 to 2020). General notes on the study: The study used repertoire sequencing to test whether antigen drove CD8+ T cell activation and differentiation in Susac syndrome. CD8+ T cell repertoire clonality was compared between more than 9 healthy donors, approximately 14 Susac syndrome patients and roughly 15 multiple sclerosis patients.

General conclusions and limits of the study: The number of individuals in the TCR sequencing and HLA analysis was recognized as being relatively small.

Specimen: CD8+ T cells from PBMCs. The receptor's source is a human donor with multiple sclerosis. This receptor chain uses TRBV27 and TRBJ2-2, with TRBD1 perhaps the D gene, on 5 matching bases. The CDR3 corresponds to CASRRVTYTGELFF. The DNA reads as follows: TGTGCCAGCCGCAGGGTGACCTACACCGGGGAGCTGTTTTTT.